Below are 22 T cell receptor beta chains sequenced from a single sample in a study of CD8+ T cells in alopecia areata. Investigators isolated RNA and reverse transcribed it into cDNA to act as the sequencing template. Assay used: immunoSEQ multiplex PCR; TCRdb lists only in-frame clones, some missing. The data hold fewer than 90,000 clones, with roughly half observed a single time. Sequences were obtained from NKG2D-high CD8+ T cells sorted from blood. Receptors originate from a human donor with alopecia areata.

The chain employs TRBV4-1 and TRBJ1-1, with 7 bases lining up with TRBD1. Germline V gene lookup returns CDR1 MGHRA and CDR2 YSYEKL. The CDR3 sequence is 13 residues long. Germline trimming cut 1 base from V and 8 bases from J; bases unmatched to any gene: 4. The CDR3 DNA reads TGCGCCAGCAGCCAAGCCTTGGACAGGGAAGCTTTCTTT. It specifies CASSQALDREAFF.

The chain carries TRBV25-1 and TRBJ2-1, with a possible D match to TRBD2 (6 bases). The CDR3 has 12 residues. V lost 8 bases, J lost 12 bases, and 17 bases lay in between. Germline V gene data show CDR1 as MGHDK and CDR2 as SYGVNS. The CDR3 bases are TGTGCCAGCCGACCCTATCAGGGAGGGCAGTTCTTC. Its protein product is CASRPYQGGQFF.

CDR3 in amino acids: CASSQEIGIYEQYF. CDR3 DNA: TGCGCCAGCAGCCAAGAAATCGGGATCTACGAGCAGTACTTC. V usage is TRBV4-1 and J usage is TRBJ2-7, with D perhaps matching TRBD2 (5 bases). The CDR3 runs to 14 residues. V was pared by 0 bases and J by 3 bases, with 9 bases between. CDR1 and CDR2 from the germline V gene are MGHRA and YSYEKL.

This clone was found a few times. The V and J genes are TRBV7-2 and TRBJ1-1; a weak D match, TRBD1 (5 bases). This CDR3 spans 14 amino acids. Trimming took off 1 base at V and 3 bases at J, with 9 bases between the two ends. Germline lookup yields CDR1 SGHTA and CDR2 FQGNSA. The DNA for the CDR3 is TGTGCCAGCAGCTTAGGCGGGGGTGACACTGAAGCTTTCTTT. Protein product: CASSLGGGDTEAFF.

Only a few counts were recorded for this clone. The V call is TRBV28, the J call TRBJ2-5, with 8 bases lining up with TRBD2. The CDR3 sequence is 12 residues long. J gave up 14 bases and V 10 bases, and 15 bases lay outside the gene matches. Germline-derived CDR1 and CDR2 are MDHEN and SYDVKM. The CDR3 here is CAISTSVTPRYF. CDR3 nucleotides: TGTGCCATCTCGACTAGCGTCACTCCCAGATACTTC.

J is TRBJ2-1 and V is TRBV29-1; D is uncertain. The V gene's germline CDR1 is SQVTM and CDR2 ANQGSEA. The CDR3 has 10 residues. V was pared by 6 bases and J by 6 bases, with 6 bases between. The CDR3 loop reads CSVVFNEQFF. The CDR3 DNA reads TGCAGCGTCGTCTTCAATGAGCAGTTCTTC.

The chain combines TRBV30 with TRBJ2-3; 9 bases line up with TRBD1. The germline CDR1 and CDR2 sequences are GTSNPN and SVGIG (reference sequence). Trimming cost V 0 bases and J 5 bases; bases outside gene matches: 6. CDR3 length: 15 amino acids. CDR3 region: CAWSVTGGVGDTQYF. In nucleotides, the CDR3 is TGTGCCTGGAGTGTAACAGGGGGCGTCGGAGATACGCAGTATTTT.

The chain employs TRBV11-2 and TRBJ2-2; D gene unclear. Germline-derived CDR1 and CDR2 are SGHAT and FQNNGV. The length of the CDR3 is 13 residues. V was pared by 2 bases and J by 8 bases, with 9 bases between. Written as DNA, the CDR3 is TGTGCCAGCAGCTTAACGGAGATTGGGGAGCTGTTTTTT. Protein: CASSLTEIGELFF.

This clone was counted a few times. The rearrangement links TRBV28 to TRBJ2-7; tentative D call: TRBD1 (5 bases). The CDR3 runs to 14 residues. Trimming removed 3 bases at V and 3 bases at J, with 12 bases between. Germline CDR1 is MDHEN and CDR2 is SYDVKM. The CDR3 sequence is CASSLDQGSYEQYF. CDR3 bases: TGTGCCAGCAGTTTGGACCAGGGAAGCTACGAGCAGTACTTC.

The chain uses TRBV7-9 and TRBJ2-3; D gene ambiguous. CDR1 and CDR2 from the germline V gene are SEHNR and FQNEAQ (reference sequence). V gave up 7 bases and J gave up 2 bases, with 7 bases separating them. The length of the CDR3 is 12 residues. The CDR3 DNA reads TGTGCCAGCACCAACCCCACAGATACGCAGTATTTT. Residues: CASTNPTDTQYF.

The chain is built from TRBV4-2 and TRBJ2-1; TRBD1 matches at 10 bases. From germline, CDR1 is LGHNA and CDR2 YNFKEQ. V shed 3 bases, J shed 8 bases, and the junction held 7 bases outside the gene matches. This CDR3 contains 15 residues. The CDR3 nucleotides are TGTGCCAGCAGCCAGGAGACAGGGGGCAAGGATGAGCAGTTCTTC. Translation gives CASSQETGGKDEQFF.

This chain connects TRBV27 to TRBJ2-7; possibly TRBD1 for D (6 bases). This CDR3 has 12 residues. V lost 4 bases, J lost 5 bases, and 9 bases lay in between. CDR1 MNHEY and CDR2 SMNVEV come from the germline V gene (reference sequence). The CDR3 is CASSSGADEQYF. The CDR3 DNA is TGTGCCAGCAGTTCAGGGGCCGACGAGCAGTACTTC.

The V gene is TRBV14, the J gene TRBJ1-1; no reliable D call. The germline V and J ends were trimmed by 1 base and 8 bases, with 5 bases remaining between them. This CDR3 is built from 11 residues. Germline values: CDR1 SGHDN, CDR2 FVKESK. The CDR3 here is CASSQGGEAFF. The DNA for the CDR3 is TGTGCCAGCAGCCAAGGAGGGGAAGCTTTCTTT.

This clone was counted only a few times. The chain recombines TRBV14 with TRBJ2-2, with a tentative D call TRBD2 (5 bases). Trimming stripped 2 bases from V and 0 bases from J, with 7 bases between. Germline CDR1 and CDR2: SGHDN and FVKESK. This CDR3 region has 15 residues. CDR3 protein: CASSQRETNTGELFF. CDR3 bases: TGTGCCAGCAGCCAACGGGAAACGAACACCGGGGAGCTGTTTTTT.

This clone was picked up one time. The chain has TRBV30 and TRBJ1-2, with unresolved D. CDR3 length: 11 residues. V lost 3 bases, J lost 1 base, and 3 bases lay in between. Germline V gene data show CDR1 as GTSNPN and CDR2 as SVGIG (reference sequence). In DNA form, the CDR3 reads TGTGCCTGGAGGGATAACTATGGCTACACCTTC. Translation: CAWRDNYGYTF. Together with reference TRBV30 and TRBJ1-2, the CDR3 gives the full variable domain: SQTIHQWPATLVQPVGSPLSLECTVEGTSNPNLYWYRQAAGRGLQLLFYSVGIGQISSEVPQNLSASRPQDRQFILSSKKLLLSDSGFYLCAWRDNYGYTFGSGTRLTVV.

The chain uses TRBV12-5 and TRBJ2-1; D gene uncertain. The germline gives CDR1 LGHNT, CDR2 FRNRAP. The CDR3 consists of 12 residues. Trimming shortened V by 0 bases and J by 6 bases, and 3 bases separated the two germline ends. CDR3 nucleotide sequence: TGTGCTAGTGGTTTGGTAGCCAATGAGCAGTTCTTC. Residues: CASGLVANEQFF.

The genes are TRBV30 and TRBJ2-7, with D possibly TRBD2 on 6 matching bases. Germline V gene data show CDR1 as GTSNPN and CDR2 as SVGIG (reference sequence). The CDR3 spans 14 residues. Trimming took off 2 bases at V and 0 bases at J, with 11 bases between the two ends. CDR3 protein: CAWSWRAVSYEQYF. The DNA of the CDR3 is TGTGCCTGGAGTTGGAGGGCGGTCTCCTACGAGCAGTACTTC.

The genes are TRBV4-1 and TRBJ1-1; D not certain. Trimming shortened V by 1 base and J by 4 bases, and 10 bases separated the two germline ends. Germline V gene lookup returns CDR1 MGHRA and CDR2 YSYEKL. There are 14 residues in the CDR3. Written as DNA, the CDR3 is TGCGCCAGCAGCCAAGCTGGGTTGGGCACTGAAGCTTTCTTT. It translates to CASSQAGLGTEAFF.

This clone was observed a handful of times. The chain couples TRBV11-2 to TRBJ2-2, with 9 bases matching TRBD1. CDR1 SGHAT and CDR2 FQNNGV come from the germline V gene. The CDR3 is 15 amino acids. Trimming at V came to 6 bases and at J to 2 bases, leaving 4 bases not matched to a gene. The CDR3 reads CASRKQGANTGELFF. The CDR3 region has the DNA TGTGCCAGCAGAAAACAGGGGGCAAACACCGGGGAGCTGTTTTTT.

This clone was observed a few times. This chain joins TRBV5-1 and TRBJ1-2, with D unclear. The V end lost 7 bases, the J end lost 5 bases, and 18 bases lay between the germline ends. This CDR3 spans 14 amino acids. Germline V gene sequence: CDR1 SGHRS, CDR2 YFSETQ. This CDR3 reads CASRETGTGYGYTF. Written as DNA, the CDR3 is TGCGCCAGCCGGGAGACGGGAACGGGGTATGGCTACACCTTC.

The rearrangement joins TRBV4-3 to TRBJ2-1, with a weak D call TRBD2 (6 bases). The CDR3 extends over 16 amino acids. Trimming shortened V by 0 bases and J by 5 bases, and 14 bases separated the two germline ends. Germline assignment: CDR1 LGHNA and CDR2 YSLEER. DNA of the CDR3: TGCGCCAGCAGCCAAGATACGCCTAGCGTGGACAATGAGCAGTTCTTC. It encodes CASSQDTPSVDNEQFF.

In this sample, this clone turned up a few times. This chain links TRBV4-1 with TRBJ2-1; TRBD2 agrees at 10 bases. V was pared by 3 bases and J by 8 bases, with 4 bases of the junction left unmatched. The CDR3 runs to 14 residues. Germline CDR1 and CDR2: MGHRA and YSYEKL. This chain's CDR3 is CASSHGTSAYEQFF. The CDR3 DNA reads as TGCGCCAGCAGCCACGGGACTAGCGCCTATGAGCAGTTCTTC.